These 21 T cell receptor beta chains originate from one sample sequenced in a study of shared clonotypes between healthy human individuals. Method: immunoSEQ multiplex PCR; TCRdb's copy keeps in-frame clones and lacks some. The data contain 600,000 to 800,000 clones, roughly 72% of them singletons. Sequencing was carried out using memory CD4+ T cells sorted from blood. Documented subset: CD45RA-negative fraction. Source of these receptors: a young woman in good health.

This chain links TRBV11-3 with TRBJ1-1, with D possibly matching TRBD1 (5 bases). The CDR3 is 13 residues long. Trimming took off 0 bases at V and 10 bases at J, with 12 bases between the two ends. The V gene's germline CDR1 is SGHNT and CDR2 YENEEA. The CDR3 region is CASSLDRQGRAFF. CDR3 DNA sequence: TGTGCCAGCAGCTTAGATCGCCAGGGCCGAGCTTTCTTT.

This sequence joins TRBV28 and TRBJ2-7; the D gene is possibly TRBD1 (5 bases). Germline CDR1 is MDHEN and CDR2 is SYDVKM. The length of the CDR3 is 12 residues. The V gene lost 8 bases and the J gene lost 2 bases, with 10 bases spanning the gap. CDR3 sequence reads: CASGTGPYEQYF. For the CDR3, the DNA is TGTGCCAGCGGTACAGGTCCCTACGAGCAGTACTTC. Supplemented by reference TRBV28 and TRBJ2-7, the full variable domain reads DVKVTQSSRYLVKRTGEKVFLECVQDMDHENMFWYRQDPGLGLRLIYFSYDVKMKEKGDIPEGYSVSREKKERFSLILESASTNQTSMYLCASGTGPYEQYFGPGTRLTVT.

The chain combines TRBV6-1 with TRBJ1-1; TRBD1 matches 8 bases. The CDR3 length is 15 residues. Germline lookup yields CDR1 MNHNS and CDR2 SASEGT. V shed 6 bases, J shed 4 bases, and the junction held 10 bases outside the gene matches. The CDR3 coding sequence is TGTGCCAGCAGCTCTCAGGGGGCGCTGGCCACTGAAGCTTTCTTT. Translating it yields CASSSQGALATEAFF.

The genes are TRBV7-3 and TRBJ2-3; D might be TRBD1 (5 bases). The CDR3 length is 15 residues. The V and J ends lost 1 base and 2 bases respectively, with 10 bases between them. CDR1 SGHTA and CDR2 FQGTGA come from the germline V gene. The CDR3 sequence is CASSLNPGNTDTQYF. CDR3 DNA: TGTGCCAGCAGCTTAAATCCAGGGAACACAGATACGCAGTATTTT.

On this clone: Other DNA sequences in this sample translate to the same CDR3. This chain uses TRBV6-5 with TRBJ2-2; 11 bases fit TRBD2. The V and J ends lost 7 bases and 4 bases, in that order; junction bases with no gene match: 2. This CDR3 is 14 amino acids long. Germline V CDR1 and CDR2: MNHEY, SVGAGI. CDR3 sequence (DNA): TGTGCCAGCATCGGGACTAGCGGCACCGGGGAGCTGTTTTTT. Residues: CASIGTSGTGELFF.

The chain joins TRBV7-9 to TRBJ2-7; 9 bases are shared with TRBD1. V gave up 2 bases and J gave up 3 bases; unmatched junction bases: 2. The CDR3 runs to 14 residues. The germline V gene has CDR1 SEHNR and CDR2 FQNEAQ (reference sequence). CDR3 sequence (DNA): TGTGCCAGCAGCTTACGACAGGGGGGCTACGAGCAGTACTTC. It encodes CASSLRQGGYEQYF.

The V and J genes are TRBV29-1 and TRBJ2-1, with TRBD1 matching over 7 bases. Germline-derived CDR1 and CDR2 are SQVTM and ANQGSEA. J lost 0 bases, V lost 6 bases, and 8 bases had no gene match. The CDR3 covers 15 residues. The CDR3 spells CSVAGQENSYNEQFF. The CDR3 nucleotides read TGCAGCGTCGCTGGACAGGAGAACTCCTACAATGAGCAGTTCTTC.

The V and J genes are TRBV5-4 and TRBJ1-1, with 9 bases lining up with TRBD1. Germline lookup yields CDR1 SGHNT and CDR2 YYREEE (reference sequence). This CDR3 comprises 15 residues. Trimming removed 0 bases from V and 6 bases from J; junction bases left unmatched: 6. The CDR3 loop is CASSLGQGEWAEAFF. The CDR3 region has the DNA TGTGCCAGCAGCTTGGGACAGGGGGAATGGGCTGAAGCTTTCTTT.

V is TRBV25-1 and J is TRBJ2-4; 7 bases match TRBD1. V dropped 0 bases and J dropped 7; count of bases not matched to a gene: 3. The V gene's germline CDR1 is MGHDK and CDR2 SYGVNS. The CDR3 has 14 residues. The CDR3 spells CASSEYGTANIQYF. In DNA, the CDR3 is TGTGCCAGCAGTGAATACGGGACAGCCAACATTCAGTACTTC.

Only one count was recorded for this clone. The chain's CDR3 is CASSARGRSSGANVLTF. For the CDR3, the DNA is TGTGCCAGCAGCGCGCGAGGGCGGAGCTCTGGGGCCAACGTCCTGACTTTC. The chain joins TRBV9 to TRBJ2-6, with D maybe TRBD2 (5 bases). V lost 3 bases and J lost 0, with 13 bases in between. The CDR3 is made up of 17 amino acids. Per germline, CDR1 SGDLS and CDR2 YYNGEE.

Written as DNA, the CDR3 is TGTGCCTGGAGTGGGACAGGGAGTCAGCCCCAGCATTTT. Residues: CAWSGTGSQPQHF. This chain links TRBV30 with TRBJ1-5, with TRBD1 matching 8 bases. CDR3 size: 13 residues. V was pared by 1 base and J by 6 bases, with 2 bases of the junction left unmatched. Germline CDR1 GTSNPN, CDR2 SVGIG (reference sequence).

The table lists this clone with a count of one. This chain joins TRBV28 and TRBJ2-1; 11 bases map to TRBD2. CDR3 size: 13 residues. Germline V gives CDR1 MDHEN, CDR2 SYDVKM. V lost 7 bases, J lost 8 bases, and 4 bases stayed unmatched. The CDR3, as DNA: TGTGCCAGCAAAGTACTAGCGGGAGATGAGCAGTTCTTC. It encodes CASKVLAGDEQFF.

The chain couples TRBV28 to TRBJ2-1; 11 bases align to TRBD2. Germline trimming cut 6 bases from V and 4 bases from J; bases unmatched to any gene: 8. The CDR3 spans 16 residues. Germline-derived CDR1 and CDR2 are MDHEN and SYDVKM. CDR3: CASRRKGLADYNEQFF. The CDR3 DNA follows: TGTGCCAGCAGACGAAAGGGACTAGCGGATTACAATGAGCAGTTCTTC.

This clone was detected only a few times. The J gene is TRBJ2-7, the V gene TRBV25-1, with 9 bases matching TRBD1. CDR1 is MGHDK and CDR2 is SYGVNS in the germline V gene. This CDR3 is 16 amino acids long. J lost 5 bases, V lost 6 bases, and 14 bases had no gene match. The CDR3 bases are TGTGCCAGCAGCTTACCCGCCCGGGACAGGGAGGACGAGCAGTACTTC. Translated, it gives CASSLPARDREDEQYF.

This clone occurred a few times. V is TRBV19 and J is TRBJ1-2, with 7 bases lining up with TRBD1. The CDR3 is made up of 14 amino acids. Germline CDR1 is LNHDA and CDR2 is SQIVND (reference sequence). The V and J ends lost 3 bases and 8 bases, in that order; junction bases with no gene match: 9. Here the CDR3 reads CASSIGGTVSGYTF. CDR3 coding DNA: TGTGCCAGTAGTATCGGGGGGACAGTAAGCGGCTACACCTTC.

The chain carries TRBV5-6 and TRBJ1-2, with no clear D. CDR1 is SGHDT and CDR2 is YYEEEE in the germline V gene. V was trimmed by 0 bases and J by 2 bases, leaving 8 bases between them. The CDR3 sequence is 14 residues long. CDR3 protein: CASSLVAPNYGYTF. The CDR3 nucleotides are TGTGCCAGCAGCTTGGTTGCGCCGAACTATGGCTACACCTTC.

Worth noting for this clone: The sample contains more than one DNA sequence encoding this CDR3. CDR3 bases: TGTGCCAGCAGTGGACAGGGTGGGGGGGTCGAGCAGTACTTC. This encodes CASSGQGGGVEQYF. This chain links TRBV2 with TRBJ2-7; D possibly matches TRBD1 or TRBD2 (7 bases each). The CDR3 is 14 residues long. Germline lookup yields CDR1 SNHLY and CDR2 FYNNEI. The V end was cut by 4 bases, the J end by 6 bases, with 16 bases between.

The rearrangement joins TRBV5-4 to TRBJ2-5; D uncertain. The V end lost 3 bases, the J end lost 10 bases, and 10 bases lay between the germline ends. CDR3 length: 11 amino acids. In germline, CDR1 is SGHNT, CDR2 YYREEE (reference sequence). This CDR3 is CASSSVSDQYF. The CDR3 DNA reads as TGTGCCAGCAGCTCGGTCTCGGACCAGTACTTC.

This chain connects TRBV19 to TRBJ2-6; 12 bases align to TRBD1. The CDR3 spans 19 residues. Unmatched junction bases numbered 9, after V lost 5 bases and J lost 1 base. From germline, CDR1 is LNHDA and CDR2 SQIVND (reference sequence). CDR3 nucleotides: TGTGCCAGTAGTCCCCTAACGGGACAGGGGGCATCTGGGGCCAACGTCCTGACTTTC. Amino acids: CASSPLTGQGASGANVLTF.

V and J are TRBV7-8 and TRBJ2-1; no reliable D call. This CDR3 contains 12 residues. The germline V and J ends were trimmed by 5 bases and 8 bases, with 10 bases remaining between them. Germline assignment: CDR1 SGHVS and CDR2 FQNEAQ. Written as DNA, the CDR3 is TGTGCCAGCAGCGCCTCAGAGGATGAGCAGTTCTTC. Its protein is CASSASEDEQFF. The complete variable domain, with remaining parts taken from reference TRBV7-8 and TRBJ2-1, reads GAGVSQSPRYKVAKRGQDVALRCDPISGHVSLFWYQQALGQGPEFLTYFQNEAQLDKSGLPSDRFFAERPEGSVSTLKIQRTQQEDSAVYLCASSASEDEQFFGPGTRLTVL.

The gene calls are TRBV5-1 and TRBJ2-5, with D tentatively TRBD1 or TRBD2 (5 bases each). Germline-derived CDR1 and CDR2 are SGHRS and YFSETQ. The CDR3 sequence is 14 residues long. Trimming left V 7 bases short and J 1 base short, with 14 bases between. CDR3 protein: CASRSGLSQETQYF. CDR3 DNA: TGCGCCAGCCGGTCGGGGCTATCCCAAGAGACCCAGTACTTC. The entire variable domain, with the rest obtained from reference TRBV5-1 and TRBJ2-5, is as follows: KAGVTQTPRYLIKTRGQQVTLSCSPISGHRSVSWYQQTPGQGLQFLFEYFSETQRNKGNFPGRFSGRQFSNSRSEMNVSTLELGDSALYLCASRSGLSQETQYFGPGTRLLVL.